The 15 T cell receptor beta chains listed next were all sequenced from one sample in a study of T-cell memory formation after mild COVID-19. TCRdb redid the calling of the 5' RACE reads with MiXCR, one entry per CDR3 protein. The table lists around 310,000 distinct CDR3 sequences, 20% to 25% of them singletons. Specimen: PBMCs or a T cell subset sorted from them (not recorded which). These receptors were obtained from a man younger than 35 who had mild COVID-19 (a few samples of this study predate the infection). Cell type and time point are not known.

The V gene is TRBV6-2 or TRBV6-3, the J gene TRBJ2-5; D is ambiguous. Germline CDR1 and CDR2: MNHEY and SVGEGT. Trimming took 1 base from V and 5 from J, leaving 8 bases between them. CDR3 size: 13 residues. CDR3 nucleotides: TGTGCCAGCAGTTACTGGACGTCGGAGACCCAGTACTTC. The encoded protein is CASSYWTSETQYF.

The rearrangement uses TRBV5-1 and TRBJ2-5; possible D gene TRBD2, 5 bases. The CDR3 extends over 15 amino acids. V lost 0 bases to trimming and J lost 4 bases, with 13 bases between them. CDR1 is SGHRS and CDR2 is YFSETQ in the germline V gene. Here the CDR3 reads CASSLERGLGETQYF. For the CDR3, the DNA is TGCGCCAGCAGCTTGGAGCGAGGGTTGGGAGAGACCCAGTACTTC. The variable domain in full, completed from reference TRBV5-1 and TRBJ2-5, reads KAGVTQTPRYLIKTRGQQVTLSCSPISGHRSVSWYQQTPGQGLQFLFEYFSETQRNKGNFPGRFSGRQFSNSRSEMNVSTLELGDSALYLCASSLERGLGETQYFGPGTRLLVL.

This chain links TRBV29-1 with TRBJ2-3; TRBD2 is a possible D gene (6 bases). Trimming took off 2 bases at V and 1 base at J, with 13 bases between the two ends. The length of the CDR3 is 15 residues. Germline CDR1 is SQVTM and CDR2 is ANQGSEA. CDR3 region: CSVESGPGGTDTQYF. The CDR3, as DNA: TGCAGCGTTGAAAGCGGCCCGGGGGGCACAGATACGCAGTATTTT.

This clonotype occurred a few times. The chain recombines TRBV7-9 with TRBJ2-3; 7 bases match TRBD2. This CDR3 contains 15 residues. The germline V gene has CDR1 SEHNR and CDR2 FQNEAQ (reference sequence). Germline trimming cut 5 bases from V and 1 base from J; bases unmatched to any gene: 6. The CDR3 loop is CASSSRAGGTDTQYF. CDR3 nucleotides: TGTGCCAGCAGCAGCAGGGCGGGGGGCACAGATACGCAGTATTTT. Using reference TRBV7-9 and TRBJ2-3 for the parts outside the CDR3, the full variable domain is DTGVSQNPRHKITKRGQNVTFRCDPISEHNRLYWYRQTLGQGPEFLTYFQNEAQLEKSRLLSDRFSAERPKGSFSTLEIQRTEQGDSAMYLCASSSRAGGTDTQYFGPGTRLTVL.

This clonotype was found a few times. This chain links TRBV9 with TRBJ2-3, with D unclear. Trimming took off 3 bases at V and 3 bases at J, with 17 bases between the two ends. CDR1 SGDLS and CDR2 YYNGEE come from the germline V gene. The CDR3 has 16 residues. The CDR3 loop is CASSARPLRVTDTQYF. The CDR3, as DNA: TGTGCCAGCAGCGCTCGGCCACTAAGGGTTACAGATACGCAGTATTTT.

The J gene is TRBJ1-1, the V gene TRBV12-3 or TRBV12-4; D possibly corresponds to TRBD1 (5 bases). The CDR3 is made up of 16 amino acids. Trimming pared 5 bases from V and 0 bases from J, leaving 16 bases between. The CDR3 coding sequence is TGTGCCAGCAGTCGGCGGGAAGGGGTTATGAACACTGAAGCTTTCTTT. It codes for CASSRREGVMNTEAFF.

The chain recombines TRBV7-2 with TRBJ1-4; maybe TRBD1 (5 bases). CDR3 length equals 15 residues. CDR1 is SGHTA and CDR2 is FQGNSA in the germline V gene. V lost 4 bases to trimming and J lost 3 bases, with 12 bases between them. DNA of the CDR3: TGTGCCAGCAGCTCCCGACCGGGGGCTAATGAAAAACTGTTTTTT. This translates into CASSSRPGANEKLFF.

This clonotype was seen more than once but under ten times. The CDR3 DNA follows: TGTGCCAGCAGCCCACGACAGCCCAATGAGCAGTTCTTC. Its protein product is CASSPRQPNEQFF. V gene TRBV7-2 combines with J gene TRBJ2-1; perhaps TRBD1 as D (5 bases). CDR1 SGHTA and CDR2 FQGNSA come from the germline V gene. Deletions cut 5 bases from V and 6 bases from J, with 11 bases between. The CDR3 covers 13 residues.

This clonotype has a handful of counts. The rearrangement links TRBV20-1 to TRBJ2-5; no definite D call. The CDR3 is 12 amino acids. Germline loops: CDR1 DFQATT, CDR2 SNEGSKA (reference sequence). Trimming took 0 bases from V and 4 from J, leaving 6 bases between them. CDR3 bases: TGCAGTGCTAGAGATCTGGTAGAGACCCAGTACTTC. This encodes CSARDLVETQYF.

The rearrangement links TRBV7-3 to TRBJ2-5; perhaps D is TRBD1 or TRBD2 (5 bases each). The CDR3 runs 13 residues. Per the germline V gene, CDR1 is SGHTA and CDR2 is FQGTGA. Between the trimmed V and J ends, which lost 6 bases and 4 bases, there was a span of 12 bases. DNA of the CDR3: TGTGCCAGCAGAAAAACTGGGGGAGAGACCCAGTACTTC. Residues: CASRKTGGETQYF.

The chain recombines TRBV3-1 with TRBJ1-2; D is undetermined. V dropped 1 base and J dropped 8 bases, with 11 bases sitting between them. CDR3 length: 13 residues. In germline, CDR1 is LGHDT, CDR2 YNNKEL (reference sequence). The CDR3, as DNA: TGTGCCAGCAGCCAAGCGGCGAGATCGGGCTACACCTTC. Its protein is CASSQAARSGYTF.

The CDR3 nucleotides are TGCGCCAGCAGCTTGACTACAGGGGCGGAGACCCAGTACTTC. It specifies CASSLTTGAETQYF. The chain uses TRBV5-1 and TRBJ2-5; 7 positions agree with TRBD1. The CDR3 extends over 14 amino acids. The trim removed 1 base at V and 5 bases at J, leaving 5 bases unmatched. Germline CDR1 SGHRS, CDR2 YFSETQ.

This chain connects TRBV6-5 to TRBJ2-5, with a tentative D call TRBD2 (7 bases). Trimming removed 7 bases at V and 0 bases at J, with 18 bases between. The CDR3 has 16 amino acids. Germline V gene data show CDR1 as MNHEY and CDR2 as SVGAGI. CDR3 DNA: TGTGCCAGCACCCACTGGGCGGGGGCGTACCAAGAGACCCAGTACTTC. Translated, it gives CASTHWAGAYQETQYF.

The chain has TRBV7-8 and TRBJ1-5, with D perhaps TRBD1 (6 bases). This CDR3 spans 15 amino acids. Deletions cut 0 bases from V and 6 bases from J, with 12 bases between. Germline CDR1 and CDR2: SGHVS and FQNEAQ. The CDR3 sequence is CASSLAGGFSQPQHF. In nucleotides, the CDR3 is TGTGCCAGCAGCTTAGCCGGGGGCTTTAGTCAGCCCCAGCATTTT.

The V call is TRBV5-4, the J call TRBJ2-7; no firm D call. The CDR3 is 12 residues long. Germline values: CDR1 SGHNT, CDR2 YYREEE (reference sequence). Trimming took off 3 bases at V and 7 bases at J, with 11 bases between the two ends. CDR3 sequence: CASSWGSGEQYF. In nucleotides, the CDR3 is TGTGCCAGCAGCTGGGGTTCGGGTGAGCAGTACTTC.